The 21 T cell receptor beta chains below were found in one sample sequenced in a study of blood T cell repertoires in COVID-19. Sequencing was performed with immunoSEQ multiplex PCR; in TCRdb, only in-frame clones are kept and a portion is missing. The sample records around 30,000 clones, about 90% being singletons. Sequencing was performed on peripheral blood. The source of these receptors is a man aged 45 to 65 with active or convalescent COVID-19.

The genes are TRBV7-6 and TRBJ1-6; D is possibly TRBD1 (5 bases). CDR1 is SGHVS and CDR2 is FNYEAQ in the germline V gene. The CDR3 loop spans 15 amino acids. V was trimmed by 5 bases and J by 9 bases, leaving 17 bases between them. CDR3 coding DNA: TGTGCCAGCAGCCCTCAGGGAGGTGGGCTTTCACCCCTCCACTTT. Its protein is CASSPQGGGLSPLHF.

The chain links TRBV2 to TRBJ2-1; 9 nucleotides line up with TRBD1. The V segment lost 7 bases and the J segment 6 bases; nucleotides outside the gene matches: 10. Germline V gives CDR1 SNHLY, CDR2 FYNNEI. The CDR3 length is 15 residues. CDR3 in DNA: TGTGCCAGCACCCTCTGGGGACAGGGCGTCAATGAGCAGTTCTTC. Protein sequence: CASTLWGQGVNEQFF.

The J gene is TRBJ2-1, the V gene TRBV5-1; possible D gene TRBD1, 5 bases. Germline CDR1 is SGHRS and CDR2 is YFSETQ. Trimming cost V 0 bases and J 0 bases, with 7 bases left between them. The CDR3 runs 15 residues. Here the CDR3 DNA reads TGCGCCAGCAGCTTGGCAGGGTTCTCCTACAATGAGCAGTTCTTC. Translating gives CASSLAGFSYNEQFF. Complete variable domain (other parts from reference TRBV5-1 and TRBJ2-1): KAGVTQTPRYLIKTRGQQVTLSCSPISGHRSVSWYQQTPGQGLQFLFEYFSETQRNKGNFPGRFSGRQFSNSRSEMNVSTLELGDSALYLCASSLAGFSYNEQFFGPGTRLTVL.

The CDR3 loop is CASSSTITDTQYF. The CDR3 DNA sequence: TGTGCCAGCAGCTCAACTATCACAGATACGCAGTATTTT. The V gene is TRBV7-2, the J gene TRBJ2-3, with unresolved D. V was trimmed by 4 bases and J by 2 bases, leaving 7 bases between them. In germline, CDR1 is SGHTA, CDR2 FQGNSA. The CDR3 has 13 amino acids.

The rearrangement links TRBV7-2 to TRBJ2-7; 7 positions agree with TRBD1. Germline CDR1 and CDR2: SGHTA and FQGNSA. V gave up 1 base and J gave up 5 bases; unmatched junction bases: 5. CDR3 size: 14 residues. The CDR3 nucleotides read TGTGCCAGCAGCTTAGACAGGGGATATGACGAGCAGTACTTC. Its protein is CASSLDRGYDEQYF.

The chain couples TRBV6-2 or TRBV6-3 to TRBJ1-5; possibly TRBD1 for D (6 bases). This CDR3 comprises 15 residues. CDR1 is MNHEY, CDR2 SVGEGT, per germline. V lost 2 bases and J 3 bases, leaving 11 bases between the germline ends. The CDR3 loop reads CASSYIGQYNQPQHF. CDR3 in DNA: TGTGCCAGCAGTTACATTGGACAGTACAATCAGCCCCAGCATTTT.

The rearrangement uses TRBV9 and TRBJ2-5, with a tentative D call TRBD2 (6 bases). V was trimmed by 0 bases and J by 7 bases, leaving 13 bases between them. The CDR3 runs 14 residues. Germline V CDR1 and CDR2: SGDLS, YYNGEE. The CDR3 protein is CASSVEEGWGTQYF. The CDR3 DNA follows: TGTGCCAGCAGCGTAGAGGAGGGATGGGGGACCCAGTACTTC.

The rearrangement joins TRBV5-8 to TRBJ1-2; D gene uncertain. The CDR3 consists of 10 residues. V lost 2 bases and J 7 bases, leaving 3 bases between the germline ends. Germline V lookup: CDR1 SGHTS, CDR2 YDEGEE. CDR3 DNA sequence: TGTGCCAGCAGCTTTAGTGGCTACACCTTC. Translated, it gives CASSFSGYTF.

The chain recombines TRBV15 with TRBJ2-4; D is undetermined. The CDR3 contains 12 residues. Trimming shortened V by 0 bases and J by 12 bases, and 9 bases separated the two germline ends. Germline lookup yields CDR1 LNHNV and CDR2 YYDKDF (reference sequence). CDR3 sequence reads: CATSRDTNHQYF. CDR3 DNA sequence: TGTGCCACCAGCAGAGATACTAACCATCAGTACTTC.

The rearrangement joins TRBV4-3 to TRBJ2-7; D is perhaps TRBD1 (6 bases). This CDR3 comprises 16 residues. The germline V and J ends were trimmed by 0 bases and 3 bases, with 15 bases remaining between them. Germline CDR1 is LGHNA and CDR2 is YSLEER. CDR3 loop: CASSQDRFQGIYEQYF. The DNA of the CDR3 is TGCGCCAGCAGCCAAGATAGGTTCCAGGGGATCTACGAGCAGTACTTC.

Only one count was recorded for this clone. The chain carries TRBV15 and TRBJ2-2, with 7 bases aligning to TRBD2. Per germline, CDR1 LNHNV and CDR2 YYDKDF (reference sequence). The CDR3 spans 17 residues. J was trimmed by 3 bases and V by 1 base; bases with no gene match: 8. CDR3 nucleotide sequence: TGTGCCACCAGCAGAGTGGGCCCTAGCGGATACACCGGGGAGCTGTTTTTT. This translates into CATSRVGPSGYTGELFF.

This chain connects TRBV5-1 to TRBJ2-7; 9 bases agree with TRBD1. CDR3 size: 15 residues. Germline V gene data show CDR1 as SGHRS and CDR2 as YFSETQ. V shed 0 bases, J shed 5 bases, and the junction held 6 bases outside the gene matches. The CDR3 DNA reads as TGCGCCAGCAGCTTGGAAGGGACAGGGTGGGACGAGCAGTACTTC. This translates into CASSLEGTGWDEQYF.

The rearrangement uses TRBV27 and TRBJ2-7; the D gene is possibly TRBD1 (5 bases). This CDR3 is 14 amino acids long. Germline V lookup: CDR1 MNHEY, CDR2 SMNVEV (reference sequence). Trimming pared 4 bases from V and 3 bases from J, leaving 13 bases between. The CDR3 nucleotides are TGTGCCAGCAGTTCCGACACAGGTCGCTACGAGCAGTACTTC. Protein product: CASSSDTGRYEQYF.

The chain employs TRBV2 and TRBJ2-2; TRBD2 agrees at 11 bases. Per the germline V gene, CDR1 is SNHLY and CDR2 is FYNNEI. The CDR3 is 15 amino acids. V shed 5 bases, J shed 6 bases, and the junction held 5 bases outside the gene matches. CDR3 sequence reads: CASSTLAGVAGELFF. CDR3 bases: TGTGCCAGCAGTACACTAGCGGGAGTCGCCGGGGAGCTGTTTTTT.

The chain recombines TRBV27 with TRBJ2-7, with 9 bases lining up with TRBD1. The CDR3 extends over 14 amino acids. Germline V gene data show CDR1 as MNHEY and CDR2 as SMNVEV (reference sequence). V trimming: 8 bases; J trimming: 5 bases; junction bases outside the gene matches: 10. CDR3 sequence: CASANRGLRNEQYF. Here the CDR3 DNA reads TGTGCCAGCGCCAACAGGGGGCTCAGAAACGAGCAGTACTTC.

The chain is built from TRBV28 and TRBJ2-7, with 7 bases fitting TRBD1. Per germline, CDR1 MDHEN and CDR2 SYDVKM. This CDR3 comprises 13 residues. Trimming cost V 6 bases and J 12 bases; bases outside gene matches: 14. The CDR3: CASSPPSTGKGYF. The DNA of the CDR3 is TGTGCCAGCAGCCCACCCTCGACAGGGAAGGGGTACTTC. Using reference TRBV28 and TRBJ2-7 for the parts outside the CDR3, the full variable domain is DVKVTQSSRYLVKRTGEKVFLECVQDMDHENMFWYRQDPGLGLRLIYFSYDVKMKEKGDIPEGYSVSREKKERFSLILESASTNQTSMYLCASSPPSTGKGYFGPGTRLTVT.

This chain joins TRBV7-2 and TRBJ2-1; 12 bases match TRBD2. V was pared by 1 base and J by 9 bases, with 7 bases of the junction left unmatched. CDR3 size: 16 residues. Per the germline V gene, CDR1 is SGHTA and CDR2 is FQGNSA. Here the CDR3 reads CASSLGRLAGGAEQFF. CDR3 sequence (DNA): TGTGCCAGCAGCTTAGGGCGTCTAGCGGGAGGGGCTGAGCAGTTCTTC. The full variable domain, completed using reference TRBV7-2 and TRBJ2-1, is GAGVSQSPSNKVTEKGKDVELRCDPISGHTALYWYRQSLGQGLEFLIYFQGNSAPDKSGLPSDRFSAERTGGSVSTLTIQRTQQEDSAVYLCASSLGRLAGGAEQFFGPGTRLTVL.

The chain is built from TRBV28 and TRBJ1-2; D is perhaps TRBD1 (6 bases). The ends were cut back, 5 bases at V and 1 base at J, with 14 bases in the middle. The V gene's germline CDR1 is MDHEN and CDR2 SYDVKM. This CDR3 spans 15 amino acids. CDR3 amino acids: CASSIGQRINYGYTF. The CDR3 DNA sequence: TGTGCCAGCAGTATCGGACAGAGGATTAACTATGGCTACACCTTC.

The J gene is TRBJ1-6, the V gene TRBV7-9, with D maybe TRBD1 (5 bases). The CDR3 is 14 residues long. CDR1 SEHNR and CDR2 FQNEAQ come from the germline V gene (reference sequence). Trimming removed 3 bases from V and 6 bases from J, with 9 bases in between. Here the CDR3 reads CASSFSDTNSPLHF. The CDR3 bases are TGTGCCAGCAGCTTCTCGGACACTAATTCACCCCTCCACTTT. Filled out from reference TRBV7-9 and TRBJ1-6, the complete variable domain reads DTGVSQNPRHKITKRGQNVTFRCDPISEHNRLYWYRQTLGQGPEFLTYFQNEAQLEKSRLLSDRFSAERPKGSFSTLEIQRTEQGDSAMYLCASSFSDTNSPLHFGNGTRLTVT.

CDR3 bases: TGTGCCAGCAGGCAGGGCAACTACGAGCAGTACTTC. Protein product: CASRQGNYEQYF. The chain recombines TRBV2 with TRBJ2-7; tentatively, D is TRBD1 (5 bases). V lost 6 bases and J 3 bases, leaving 9 bases between the germline ends. The CDR3 runs 12 residues. The germline V gene encodes CDR1 SNHLY and CDR2 FYNNEI. Based on the CDR3 plus reference TRBV2 and TRBJ2-7, the full variable domain is EPEVTQTPSHQVTQMGQEVILRCVPISNHLYFYWYRQILGQKVEFLVSFYNNEISEKSEIFDDQFSVERPDGSNFTLKIRSTKLEDSAMYFCASRQGNYEQYFGPGTRLTVT.

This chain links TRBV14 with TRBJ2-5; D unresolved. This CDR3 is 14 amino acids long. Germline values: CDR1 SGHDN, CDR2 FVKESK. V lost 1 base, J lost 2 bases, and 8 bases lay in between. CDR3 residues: CASSQVPIQETQYF. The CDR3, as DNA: TGTGCCAGCAGCCAAGTTCCTATACAAGAGACCCAGTACTTC.